This TCR beta chain was profiled in a study of blood T cell repertoires in COVID-19. Study in general: There were acute and convalescent COVID-19 samples, and they came from the United States, Italy and Spain. PBMCs, B-cell-depleted T cells, or T cells were the source of the cDNA or gDNA that made up the material.

This clone turned up a few times. V lost 0 bases and J lost 4, with 13 bases in between. Germline CDR1 and CDR2: MNHEY and SVGAGI. This CDR3 has 16 amino acids. Authors' processing steps: Estimated nucleated cell counts came from reference gene primer amplification. Using immunoSEQ multiplex PCR, the repertoire was profiled, and TCRdb retains in-frame clones only, with some absent. V and J calls plus clone size are reproduced from that table; the DNA served to infer D and trimming. Among approximately 240,000 clones listed, more than 60% were seen once. This clonotype originated in a woman aged 40-49 years with active or convalescent COVID-19. Sequencing was carried out using peripheral blood. The chain combines TRBV6-5 with TRBJ1-3; D is ambiguous. CDR3 sequence: CASSYSNRVPGNTIYF. CDR3 sequence (DNA): TGTGCCAGCAGTTACTCGAATCGGGTACCGGGAAACACCATATATTTT.